The 18 T cell receptor beta chains listed next were all sequenced from one sample in a study of blood T cell repertoires in COVID-19. Data came from immunoSEQ multiplex PCR; TCRdb stores just in-frame clones and leaves some out. The data contain 150,000 to 200,000 clones, less than 80% of them seen just once; the ten biggest clones take up 15% to 20%. What was sequenced was PBMCs or T cells enriched from blood (not recorded which). These TCRs come from a woman between 65 and 79 years old in a cohort exposed to, infected with or recovered from COVID-19 (not recorded which).

The genes are TRBV30 and TRBJ2-3, with no clear D. The germline V gene encodes CDR1 GTSNPN and CDR2 SVGIG (reference sequence). Trimming left V 3 bases short and J 1 base short, with 14 bases between. This CDR3 has 15 amino acids. CDR3 nucleotide sequence: TGTGCCTGGAGAGGCGCCTGGGCCCGCACAGATACGCAGTATTTT. Amino acid sequence: CAWRGAWARTDTQYF.

The chain is built from TRBV29-1 and TRBJ2-1, with D possibly matching TRBD1 (5 bases). Germline CDR1 is SQVTM and CDR2 is ANQGSEA. V was clipped by 4 bases and J by 6 bases, with 16 bases between them. There are 14 residues in the CDR3. The DNA of the CDR3 is TGCAGCGTTGCCACAGGTCCATTAGCCAATGAGCAGTTCTTC. Protein: CSVATGPLANEQFF.

This clone has just a few counts. The chain uses TRBV30 and TRBJ1-1; D is undetermined. The CDR3 is 11 amino acids. Trimming cost V 7 bases and J 3 bases, with 9 bases left between them. The germline V gene has CDR1 GTSNPN and CDR2 SVGIG (reference sequence). CDR3 amino acids: CASQEDTEAFF. CDR3 DNA: TGTGCCTCCCAGGAGGACACTGAAGCTTTCTTT.

Regarding this clone: Other nucleotide sequences from this sample produce the same CDR3. The chain couples TRBV19 to TRBJ2-7, with TRBD2 as a possible D gene (6 bases). The CDR3 loop spans 14 amino acids. Germline V lookup: CDR1 LNHDA, CDR2 SQIVND (reference sequence). V lost 3 bases and J lost 0, with 9 bases in between. CDR3 protein: CASSIGGNSYEQYF. CDR3 nucleotides: TGTGCCAGTAGTATCGGCGGGAACTCCTACGAGCAGTACTTC.

This clone occurred once. The V and J genes are TRBV11-1 and TRBJ2-1, with TRBD2 matching over 12 bases. Germline CDR1 SGHAT, CDR2 FQDESV (reference sequence). The V and J ends lost 2 bases and 9 bases, in that order; junction bases with no gene match: 5. This CDR3 has 15 amino acids. DNA for the CDR3: TGTGCCAGCAGCTTAAGACTAGCGGGAGTGGGTGAGCAGTTCTTC. Protein product: CASSLRLAGVGEQFF.

CDR3 sequence (DNA): TGTGCCAGCAGCGACAGTTTCGGACTAGCGGACTCACAGGCCTACGAGCAGTACTTC. It codes for CASSDSFGLADSQAYEQYF. The V and J genes are TRBV21-1 and TRBJ2-7; TRBD2, the table's D call, lacks a check against the DNA. TRBV21-1 is deemed a pseudogene. This CDR3 has 19 amino acids.

The gene calls are TRBV11-2 and TRBJ2-5; TRBD2 matches 7 bases. V trimming: 5 bases; J trimming: 0 bases; junction bases outside the gene matches: 6. Germline V gene sequence: CDR1 SGHAT, CDR2 FQNNGV. This CDR3 spans 15 amino acids. The CDR3 sequence: CASSGWGGYQETQYF. CDR3 sequence (DNA): TGTGCCAGCAGCGGTTGGGGGGGGTACCAAGAGACCCAGTACTTC. The whole variable domain, filled in from reference TRBV11-2 and TRBJ2-5, reads EAGVAQSPRYKIIEKRQSVAFWCNPISGHATLYWYQQILGQGPKLLIQFQNNGVVDDSQLPKDRFSAERLKGVDSTLKIQPAKLEDSAVYLCASSGWGGYQETQYFGPGTRLLVL.

V and J are TRBV30 and TRBJ1-6, with D maybe TRBD1 (6 bases). CDR1 is GTSNPN, CDR2 SVGIG, per germline (reference sequence). The CDR3 has 14 residues. The V gene lost 1 base and the J gene lost 8 bases, with 12 bases spanning the gap. The CDR3 bases are TGTGCCTGGAGTGGGACAGTATTCTATTCACCCCTCCACTTT. It yields the protein CAWSGTVFYSPLHF.

This clone was counted between two and nine times. The rearrangement uses TRBV7-9 and TRBJ2-5; D might be TRBD1 or TRBD2, each matching 6 bases. V lost 5 bases and J 5 bases, leaving 15 bases between the germline ends. This CDR3 comprises 14 residues. Germline-derived CDR1 and CDR2 are SEHNR and FQNEAQ (reference sequence). CDR3 DNA sequence: TGTGCCAGCAGCCTAGGGGGACTTCCGGAGACCCAGTACTTC. Protein: CASSLGGLPETQYF.

The chain links TRBV7-6 to TRBJ2-7; 10 positions agree with TRBD2. Trimming took 8 bases from V and 2 from J; bases not matched to a gene: 15. In germline, CDR1 is SGHVS, CDR2 FNYEAQ. This CDR3 is 17 amino acids long. CDR3 region: CASSRESGRGLPYEQYF. CDR3 in DNA: TGTGCCAGCTCCCGGGAAAGCGGGAGGGGGCTACCCTACGAGCAGTACTTC.

The V gene is TRBV6-5, the J gene TRBJ1-5, with D tentatively TRBD1 (5 bases). The CDR3 length is 14 residues. The V gene lost 6 bases and the J gene lost 2 bases, with 11 bases spanning the gap. The germline gives CDR1 MNHEY, CDR2 SVGAGI. CDR3 nucleotides: TGTGCCAGCAGCCTTACAGGTGGCAATCAGCCCCAGCATTTT. Translated, it gives CASSLTGGNQPQHF.

The chain joins TRBV6-6 to TRBJ2-2; 9 nucleotides agree with TRBD1. The CDR3 consists of 18 residues. Per the germline V gene, CDR1 is MNHNY and CDR2 is SVGAGI (reference sequence). With V trimmed by 5 bases and J by 4 bases, 14 bases remained unmatched. The CDR3 loop is CASSPRRGRTGATGELFF. CDR3 sequence (DNA): TGTGCCAGCAGTCCCCGCAGGGGGCGGACAGGGGCCACCGGGGAGCTGTTTTTT.

The J gene is TRBJ2-5, the V gene TRBV7-9; unclear D gene. Germline V CDR1 and CDR2: SEHNR, FQNEAQ (reference sequence). This CDR3 is 13 amino acids long. V lost 1 base and J 3 bases, leaving 6 bases between the germline ends. CDR3 sequence reads: CASSLGPEETQYF. CDR3 DNA sequence: TGTGCCAGCAGCTTAGGGCCAGAAGAGACCCAGTACTTC.

V is TRBV2 and J is TRBJ1-3, with 9 bases matching TRBD1. This CDR3 contains 14 residues. Per germline, CDR1 SNHLY and CDR2 FYNNEI. Trimming took 10 bases from V and 4 from J; bases not matched to a gene: 8. CDR3 loop: CATRQGVSGNTIYF. The CDR3 DNA reads TGTGCCACCCGACAGGGGGTAAGCGGAAACACCATATATTTT. Filled out from reference TRBV2 and TRBJ1-3, the complete variable domain reads EPEVTQTPSHQVTQMGQEVILRCVPISNHLYFYWYRQILGQKVEFLVSFYNNEISEKSEIFDDQFSVERPDGSNFTLKIRSTKLEDSAMYFCATRQGVSGNTIYFGEGSWLTVV.

The chain has TRBV5-5 and TRBJ1-4; D gene ambiguous. The CDR3 length is 14 residues. Trimming pared 0 bases from V and 10 bases from J, leaving 13 bases between. Looked up from germline, CDR1 is SGHKS and CDR2 is YYEKEE (reference sequence). Written as DNA, the CDR3 is TGTGCCAGCAGCTTGGGGGCAGACGCCCGAAAACTGTTTTTT. This gives the protein CASSLGADARKLFF.

The gene calls are TRBV4-1 and TRBJ2-1; 11 bases align to TRBD2. Germline values: CDR1 MGHRA, CDR2 YSYEKL. V shed 0 bases, J shed 3 bases, and the junction held 4 bases outside the gene matches. CDR3 length equals 17 residues. For the CDR3, the DNA is TGCGCCAGCAGCCAAGATCTGACTAGCGGGGTCTACAATGAGCAGTTCTTC. Translation gives CASSQDLTSGVYNEQFF.

This chain connects TRBV6-1 to TRBJ1-2, with TRBD1 identical over 8 bases. CDR3 size: 14 residues. Germline trimming cut 0 bases from V and 7 bases from J; bases unmatched to any gene: 4. Germline CDR1 and CDR2: MNHNS and SASEGT. For the CDR3, the DNA is TGTGCCAGCAGTGAAGCATTGGACAGGGCTGGCTACACCTTC. This sequence encodes CASSEALDRAGYTF.

The V and J genes are TRBV19 and TRBJ2-5; TRBD2 might be the D (5 bases). Germline CDR1 is LNHDA and CDR2 is SQIVND (reference sequence). V lost 9 bases, J lost 5 bases, and 19 bases lay in between. CDR3 length: 14 residues. Here the CDR3 DNA reads TGTGCCAGCGCCCGGGGATCGGACGTGGAGACCCAGTACTTC. It specifies CASARGSDVETQYF.